One and the same sample provided the 16 T cell receptor beta chains below, sequenced in a study of T cells after yellow fever vaccination. TCRdb passed the 5' RACE reads through MiXCR, listing each CDR3 protein once. The data show roughly 310,000 distinct CDR3 sequences, about 9.5% seen once. Sequenced here: PBMCs, sampled on the day of the first yellow fever vaccination. The receptors here all came from a man between 18 and 29 years old who received the YFV17D yellow fever vaccine.

A few counts support this clonotype. This rearrangement joins TRBV15 to TRBJ2-7; D may be TRBD2 (6 bases). Germline V gene lookup returns CDR1 LNHNV and CDR2 YYDKDF (reference sequence). V was cut by 0 bases and J by 6 bases, with 12 bases left in between. The CDR3 totals 14 residues. DNA of the CDR3: TGTGCCACCAGCAGAGATCTAGCGTCTAGCGAGCAGTACTTC. Its translation is CATSRDLASSEQYF.

V is TRBV11-1 and J is TRBJ2-7, with D possibly TRBD2 on 7 matching bases. Trimming left V 9 bases short and J 0 bases short, with 21 bases between. The CDR3 is made up of 16 amino acids. Germline V lookup: CDR1 SGHAT, CDR2 FQDESV (reference sequence). CDR3 amino acids: CARAVQGLTFSYEQYF. For the CDR3, the DNA is TGTGCCAGGGCTGTACAGGGACTAACTTTCTCCTACGAGCAGTACTTC.

In its sample, this clonotype was seen many times. The chain has TRBV20-1 and TRBJ2-3; D is undetermined. Germline CDR1 and CDR2: DFQATT and SNEGSKA (reference sequence). The CDR3 totals 14 residues. The CDR3 is CSPKPTRHTDTQYF. CDR3 in DNA: TGCAGCCCAAAGCCGACACGGCACACAGATACGCAGTATTTT.

The chain combines TRBV7-9 with TRBJ1-1; D is perhaps TRBD1 (6 bases). V was trimmed by 6 bases and J by 4 bases, leaving 12 bases between them. CDR3 length: 13 amino acids. Germline assignment: CDR1 SEHNR and CDR2 FQNEAQ (reference sequence). The CDR3 here is CASRVGGGTEAFF. The CDR3 DNA follows: TGTGCCAGCAGGGTCGGGGGCGGCACTGAAGCTTTCTTT.

This clonotype was counted between two and nine times. The V call is TRBV28, the J call TRBJ2-1; D possibly matches TRBD1 or TRBD2 (6 bases each). Germline values: CDR1 MDHEN, CDR2 SYDVKM. With 4 bases removed from V and 4 bases from J, the gap between germline ends came to 23 bases. CDR3 length: 18 residues. The chain's CDR3 is CASSSPSTGATIYNEQFF. DNA for the CDR3: TGTGCCAGCAGTTCCCCCTCCACGGGGGCCACAATATACAATGAGCAGTTCTTC.

This clonotype was observed a few times. The CDR3 DNA follows: TGTGCCAGCAGTCGACTAGGGGGGGCCTTTAGCACAGATACGCAGTATTTT. Protein sequence: CASSRLGGAFSTDTQYF. This rearrangement joins TRBV2 to TRBJ2-3; a weak D match, TRBD2 (7 bases). CDR3 length: 17 residues. Germline V gene sequence: CDR1 SNHLY, CDR2 FYNNEI. The germline V and J ends were trimmed by 5 bases and 0 bases, with 18 bases remaining between them.

This clonotype showed up many times. This rearrangement joins TRBV7-9 to TRBJ2-6; D unresolved. CDR3 length equals 13 residues. V was trimmed by 1 base and J by 4 bases, leaving 2 bases between them. Per the germline V gene, CDR1 is SEHNR and CDR2 is FQNEAQ (reference sequence). CDR3 amino acids: CASSLGGANVLTF. The CDR3 nucleotides read TGTGCCAGCAGCTTAGGCGGGGCCAACGTCCTGACTTTC.

The chain combines TRBV11-1 with TRBJ2-1; TRBD1 matches at 8 bases. Germline CDR1 and CDR2: SGHAT and FQDESV (reference sequence). The CDR3 runs to 18 residues. With V trimmed by 3 bases and J by 4 bases, 14 bases remained unmatched. Here the CDR3 DNA reads TGTGCCAGCAGCTTTCAACAGGGGGACGGCAGGGAATACAATGAGCAGTTCTTC. Translation gives CASSFQQGDGREYNEQFF.

The chain employs TRBV4-3 and TRBJ1-6; 8 bases match TRBD1. V lost 4 bases to trimming and J lost 9 bases; unmatched junction nucleotides: 8. Germline V lookup: CDR1 LGHNA, CDR2 YSLEER. This CDR3 spans 15 amino acids. The CDR3 sequence: CASSPFQGAGSPLHF. In DNA form, the CDR3 reads TGCGCCAGCAGCCCCTTCCAGGGGGCAGGTTCACCCCTCCACTTT.

This clonotype was detected ten times or more. The CDR3 spells CASSLKGGATEAFF. The CDR3 nucleotides read TGTGCCAGCAGCTTGAAAGGGGGCGCCACTGAAGCTTTCTTT. This sequence joins TRBV7-9 and TRBJ1-1; TRBD1 matches at 7 bases. There are 14 residues in the CDR3. Germline CDR1 is SEHNR and CDR2 is FQNEAQ (reference sequence). After removal of 3 bases from V and 4 bases from J, the junction contained 5 bases not matched to a gene. The full variable domain, rest sourced from reference TRBV7-9 and TRBJ1-1, is DTGVSQNPRHKITKRGQNVTFRCDPISEHNRLYWYRQTLGQGPEFLTYFQNEAQLEKSRLLSDRFSAERPKGSFSTLEIQRTEQGDSAMYLCASSLKGGATEAFFGQGTRLTVV.

V is TRBV24-1 and J is TRBJ2-1; D not resolved. V was pared by 5 bases and J by 0 bases, with 10 bases between. CDR3 length equals 15 residues. Germline V lookup: CDR1 KGHDR, CDR2 SFDVKD. The chain's CDR3 is CATSVQRSSYNEQFF. CDR3 nucleotide sequence: TGTGCCACCAGTGTTCAGAGGAGCTCCTACAATGAGCAGTTCTTC.

This clonotype was observed a handful of times. The chain employs TRBV7-8 and TRBJ2-1; 9 nucleotides align to TRBD1. Germline CDR1 SGHVS, CDR2 FQNEAQ. CDR3 length: 16 amino acids. With V trimmed by 5 bases and J by 5 bases, 10 bases remained unmatched. The DNA for the CDR3 is TGTGCCAGCAGCCCGGTCGGGACAGGGAACCACAATGAGCAGTTCTTC. Its translation: CASSPVGTGNHNEQFF.

This chain joins TRBV6-1 and TRBJ1-4; 7 nucleotides match TRBD1. The CDR3 loop spans 18 amino acids. V was pared by 6 bases and J by 8 bases, with 21 bases of the junction left unmatched. Germline V CDR1 and CDR2: MNHNS, SASEGT. In nucleotides, the CDR3 is TGTGCCAGCAGCTCTAATCCCGGACAGGCTGGAACGTGGGAAAAACTGTTTTTT. Encoded protein: CASSSNPGQAGTWEKLFF.

This clonotype has more than one count but fewer than ten. J is TRBJ2-4 and V is TRBV7-2; D ambiguous. The CDR3 totals 13 residues. Germline loops: CDR1 SGHTA, CDR2 FQGNSA. The V end lost 1 base, the J end lost 8 bases, and 9 bases lay between the germline ends. CDR3 DNA: TGTGCCAGCAGCTTAGGGATTCTGGACATTCAGTACTTC. Its protein product is CASSLGILDIQYF.

This clonotype was seen a handful of times. CDR3 sequence reads: CASSQRQTPGGYTF. CDR3 DNA sequence: TGTGCCAGCAGCCAACGTCAGACTCCCGGGGGCTACACCTTC. The rearrangement joins TRBV3-1 to TRBJ1-2; D not resolved. Trimming pared 2 bases from V and 8 bases from J, leaving 15 bases between. The V gene's germline CDR1 is LGHDT and CDR2 YNNKEL (reference sequence). The CDR3 has 14 amino acids.

This clonotype was seen at least ten times. The chain employs TRBV5-4 and TRBJ2-5; 7 nucleotides align to TRBD1. Germline V lookup: CDR1 SGHNT, CDR2 YYREEE (reference sequence). V lost 2 bases to trimming and J lost 0 bases; unmatched junction nucleotides: 25. This CDR3 is built from 22 residues. DNA of the CDR3: TGTGCCAGCAGCTTTCCCCAAGCTTGGCCCCCGTCAGGGGGAGTGTACCAAGAGACCCAGTACTTC. Amino acids: CASSFPQAWPPSGGVYQETQYF.